This TCR beta chain was captured by sequencing in a study of T cells in Graves' hyperthyroidism and ophthalmopathy. Study at large: Sampling of peripheral blood happened at initial diagnosis, prior to any treatment.

Study-wide findings and caveats: The blood repertoire included most of the expanded thyroid clonotypes above 0.001. Ophthalmopathy cases were set apart from stable hyperthyroidism by a 13 V-J model.

Each 10 ml fresh peripheral blood draw supplied the PBMCs. The germline CDR1 and CDR2 sequences are MDHEN and SYDVKM. This CDR3 has 17 residues. After removal of 4 bases from V and 1 base from J, the junction contained 9 bases not matched to a gene. This clonotype occurred many times. The antigen remains undetermined. It was RNA transcripts that yielded the amplified TCR beta CDR3 regions. The HTBI set primed first-round TCR CDR3 RT-PCR. TCRdb reprocessed the multiplex PCR reads via MiXCR and lists one record per CDR3 protein. The sample lists approximately 590,000 distinct CDR3 sequences, roughly 14% seen once, with around 6.6% in the top ten.

Sequencing used blood. The chain has TRBV28 and TRBJ2-5; 10 positions agree with TRBD1. The source is a woman aged 30 to 39 with Graves' hyperthyroidism. The CDR3 spells CASSYTEGQGVQETQYF. CDR3 coding DNA: TGTGCCAGCAGTTACACTGAAGGACAGGGGGTCCAAGAGACCCAGTACTTC. Combining the CDR3 with reference TRBV28 and TRBJ2-5 gives the whole variable domain DVKVTQSSRYLVKRTGEKVFLECVQDMDHENMFWYRQDPGLGLRLIYFSYDVKMKEKGDIPEGYSVSREKKERFSLILESASTNQTSMYLCASSYTEGQGVQETQYFGPGTRLLVL.